The 6 T cell receptor beta chains below all came from one sample that was sequenced in a study of blood T cells in healthy people across ages. Then a second PCR, running about 7 to 11 cycles, was carried out with a sample-barcoded 5' primer and a J-beta primer mix. Each CDR3 protein gets one entry after TCRdb re-called the 5' RACE reads with MiXCR. The sample contains about 640,000 distinct CDR3 sequences, approximately 40% of which appear only once. The source material was blood. The receptors originated from a man aged 80 or over in good health.

This chain joins TRBV9 and TRBJ2-1; TRBD1 or TRBD2 may be the D gene (5 bases each). The CDR3 length is 15 residues. Per germline, CDR1 SGDLS and CDR2 YYNGEE. V was pared by 2 bases and J by 7 bases, with 16 bases between. CDR3 bases: TGTGCCAGCAGCGTGGCCGGGACGGCCGTGAATGAGCAGTTCTTC. Translation: CASSVAGTAVNEQFF. Full variable domain (missing parts from reference TRBV9 and TRBJ2-1): DSGVTQTPKHLITATGQRVTLRCSPRSGDLSVYWYQQSLDQGLQFLIQYYNGEERAKGNILERFSAQQFPDLHSELNLSSLELGDSALYFCASSVAGTAVNEQFFGPGTRLTVL.

V gene TRBV4-1 combines with J gene TRBJ1-6, with a possible D match to TRBD1 (5 bases). The CDR3 totals 13 residues. V dropped 5 bases and J dropped 13 bases, with 15 bases sitting between them. Germline V gene data show CDR1 as MGHRA and CDR2 as YSYEKL. CDR3 nucleotides: TGCGCCAGCAGCAGTAACAGGTCCCCCCCCCTCCACTTT. This codes for CASSSNRSPPLHF.

This sequence joins TRBV6-1 and TRBJ2-5; 11 nucleotides align to TRBD1. V lost 6 bases to trimming and J lost 7 bases; unmatched junction nucleotides: 19. This CDR3 is 18 amino acids long. Germline lookup yields CDR1 MNHNS and CDR2 SASEGT. The chain's CDR3 is CASRDRGQLAEASGTQYF. The CDR3 bases are TGTGCCAGCAGGGACAGGGGGCAACTAGCGGAGGCTTCAGGGACCCAGTACTTC.

The count of this clonotype is one. Since a much larger clone is just one base distant, this may be a read error. The chain links TRBV6-2 or TRBV6-3 to TRBJ2-1; D is ambiguous. Germline V lookup: CDR1 MNHEY, CDR2 SVGEGT. This CDR3 has 16 residues. In DNA, the CDR3 is TGTGCCAGCAGTCTTAACAATCCGAGCTCCTACAATGAGCTGTTCTTC. Translating gives CASSLNNPSSYNELFF.

V and J are TRBV20-1 and TRBJ2-7; TRBD1 agrees at 10 bases. V was clipped by 6 bases and J by 3 bases; unmatched bases: 11. The CDR3 has 15 residues. CDR1 and CDR2 from the germline V gene are DFQATT and SNEGSKA (reference sequence). The CDR3 nucleotides read TGCAGTGCCCCAAAGGCCGGGACAGGGGACTACGAGCAGTACTTC. Translation: CSAPKAGTGDYEQYF.

This clonotype was seen only a few times. This sequence joins TRBV2 and TRBJ2-5, with D tentatively TRBD1 (6 bases). Trimming took 7 bases from V and 5 from J, leaving 17 bases between them. Germline CDR1 and CDR2: SNHLY and FYNNEI. This CDR3 is 14 amino acids long. CDR3 amino acids: CASTPGQYRETQYF. As DNA, the CDR3 is TGTGCCAGCACTCCGGGACAATATCGGGAGACCCAGTACTTC.